This record covers a single T cell receptor (beta chain). There is no known antigen for this receptor. No clone much larger than this one lies a single base away; base qualities are absent. Receptor amplification or capture employed the immunoSEQ multiplex PCR assay. The multiplex PCR relied on a mix of 60 forward primers for TCR Vbeta segments and 13 reverse primers for TCR Jbeta segments. Amplification of the CDR3 region of rearranged TCR beta genes was performed with a multiplex PCR assay on genomic DNA. On the Illumina HiSeq System, the amplified TCR beta libraries were sequenced as 87-base-pair reads. Per the original workflow: In a later analysis, tens of millions of unique TCR beta chains were counted across the roughly 610 repertoires, and roughly 11 million of these chains were shared by at least two donors. A nearest-neighbor algorithm error-corrected the raw reads and collapsed the reads into unique sequences, merging closely related sequences to remove PCR and sequencing errors. Alignment of CDR3 sequences to IMGT reference sequences was used to assign V, D and J gene segments. For a sequence to be retained, a match of at least six nucleotides was required to both a V gene segment and a J gene segment. A rearrangement counted as productive if the CDR3 had no stop codons and remained in frame with V and J, and every other rearrangement counted as non-productive. CDR3 was defined according to IMGT convention as the region running from the second conserved V-encoded cysteine to the conserved J-encoded phenylalanine. In an earlier analysis of 587 of the donors, sequences lacking an unambiguous match to a single V gene segment were excluded. An earlier analysis of 450 to 650 of the donors called V segments functional above 56.7% productive rearrangements and segregating when the between-donor standard deviation exceeded 5%. To diagnose cytomegalovirus status from the catalog of TCR beta chain sequences, a statistical classification framework was built. V and J gene assignment, in a later analysis, came from comparing TCR nucleotide sequences with IMGT/GENE-DB human TR gene sequences. Using the TCRdist pipeline, a later analysis assigned CDR3 sequences along with most-parsimonious VDJ recombination scenarios. In a later analysis, every TCR beta chain was defined by the combination of its CDR3 amino acid sequence and its V-gene family, and reads without a unique V-gene family were dropped. To address suspected cross-contamination and a sequencing artifact, a later analysis removed under 600 highly shared, low-generation-probability nucleotide sequences. For each public chain, a later analysis derived a clonal expansion index from normalized ranks of inferred template counts within each repertoire. A later analysis computed generation probabilities with a VDJ recombination model fitted to out-of-frame rearrangements, and checked the results against IGoR. Hypergeometric tests were used in a later analysis to score TCR-TCR, TCR-HLA and TCR-CMV co-occurrence, with a repertoire-size bias correction applied to the TCR pairs. In a later analysis, false discovery rates were estimated by permuting HLA or CMV assignments 20 times. In a later analysis, co-occurring TCRs were grouped with DBSCAN, and TCRdist sequence similarity was added when clustering was performed within HLA-allele-positive subsets. For co-occurrence clustering, repertoires with fewer than 30,000 or more than 120,000 public chains were excluded, along with about five repertoires with anomalous nucleotide sharing. Sourced from immuneACCESS, this table was stored by TCRdb with only in-frame sequences that have V and J called. A share of the clones is absent; for the studies checked, an unresolved V gene accounts for under half, and the remainder has no known explanation. Clonal size and the V and J genes are those of that table, whereas D and trimming came from the DNA. This sample holds approximately 110,000 clones; 76% were observed only once. The ten top clones hold more than 1.5% of the sample.

The sample originates from a study of cytomegalovirus exposure and HLA in healthy donors (dated by TCRdb to the late 2010s). Context from the whole study: In an earlier analysis of some 550 of the donors, around 290 Gb of sequence data and approximately 120 million unique TCR beta sequences from roughly 180 million T cells were reported. An earlier analysis of 587 of the donors used high-throughput TCR beta sequencing to judge whether each TCR beta V gene segment behaved as functional or pseudogenic. An early release covering roughly 580 HLA-typed donors comprised about 290 gigabases of sequencing data and around 85 million unique TCR sequences. A later genetic analysis used genome-wide SNP genotypes for about 65% of the 666 donors, treating that subset as a discovery cohort. The number of donors typed differed by locus, with roughly 629-640 for A, B, C, DRB1 and DQB1, roughly 520 for DQA1, 606 for DPA1, and 472 for DPB1. Every discovery cohort repertoire had been produced on one sequencing platform. In addition to the first cohort of roughly 700 subjects, a separate validation cohort of approximately 120 different subjects was used. Among the roughly 410 genotyped donors, approximately 82% belonged to the genetic ancestry cluster associated with self-reported Caucasian donors. The study profiled the T cell repertoires of fewer than 850 subjects by immunosequencing and related them to cytomegalovirus serostatus. A later analysis re-analyzed previously published TCR beta repertoires from 600 to 850 donors and added high-resolution HLA genotyping to study TCR occurrence patterns. In the later analysis, no new phenotypic data were used to find candidate immune exposures; instead, reliance was placed on TCR beta sequences and their occurrence across donors. The study aimed to test whether signatures of past pathogen exposure could be identified by cataloging public T cell receptors. Among several hundred genotyped donors of the cohort, an average of roughly 230,000 unique TCR beta nucleotide sequences was sequenced per donor, of which about 20% were non-productive. Alongside the repertoire data, information on donor age, sex, ethnicity and CMV serostatus was compiled. The study combined high-throughput TCR immunosequencing, statistical association of individual TCRs with disease status, and machine learning to predict cytomegalovirus infection status. HLA typing covered class I and class II loci at four-digit resolution. About five DR-DQ haplotypes were handled as single units for association and clustering because linkage in the cohort was strong.

Here V drops 6 bases and J drops 5 bases, and the junction holds 9 bases not matched to any gene. CDR1 and CDR2 are read off the germline V gene as MNHEY and SVGAGI. From the cysteine up to the phenylalanine, the CDR3 has a length of 15 residues. Of the read, only the CDR3 DNA is kept; its 45 bases are in frame from base 1. What the authors observed across the whole study: The study gave a list of some 150 TCR beta chains associated with cytomegalovirus. In an earlier analysis of around 600 of the donors, most TCR beta V segments appeared in productive rearrangements about 87% or about 30% of the time, broadly matching IMGT annotations. The authors suggested that the approach could potentially be extended to other disease states and immunological phenotypes. A later analysis associated 15,000 to 20,000 TCR beta sequences with specific HLA alleles at a false discovery rate of 0.05. Several of the top co-occurrence clusters appeared to be linked to parvovirus B19, influenza, CMV and Epstein-Barr virus, according to a later analysis. Linkage disequilibrium might explain the correlated functional status among segregating V segments, but an unknown experimental factor could not be excluded. The only immune exposure information available for the cohort was CMV serostatus. Because counts were too low, 15 or so rarely observed V segments, including chromosome 9 orphons, were excluded from the earlier analysis of some 540 of the donors. The sequencing pipeline was judged likely to have produced a cluster of highly shared sequence variants as a technical artifact. Sequencing depth was assumed to be roughly uniform across donors in the presence/absence analyses, though that assumption may not hold. A few of the identified cytomegalovirus-associated TCR beta chains were confirmed in vitro to be specific for cytomegalovirus antigens. Cytomegalovirus status was reported to be diagnosed by the classifier with high specificity and sensitivity in both the original and validation cohorts. A further reported finding was that TCR beta sequences accurately predicted the HLA-A and HLA-B alleles for most subjects in the first cohort. Because HLA typing was missing for some donors at each locus, association tests included only the typed subset. Some IMGT-functional V segments, including TRBV6-2 and TRBV6-3, could not be distinguished by the 87-base-pair reads and were therefore excluded. A later genetic analysis reported fewer N-insertions in productive TCRs among donors in an Asian-associated ancestry cluster than the approximately 670-donor mean. V-gene and J-gene trimming of TCR beta chains was associated with a missense DCLRE1C variant in a later genetic analysis, and the association was replicated in an independent cohort. Compared with equally common non-associated chains, HLA-associated TCR beta chains in a later analysis were more clonally expanded and had lower generation probabilities. Most CMV-associated TCR beta chains appeared to be HLA-restricted in a later analysis, and the HLA associations seemed to be driven largely by CMV exposure. When HLA alleles, especially DR and DQ, strongly co-occurred, TCR associations were difficult to assign to individual alleles. In this cohort, only TCR beta chains were sequenced, and detectable features were limited by the absence of alpha or paired-chain data. While some public TCRs were present in many individuals, most TCR sequences turned up only very rarely across donors. In a later analysis, the rate of TCR association differed among HLA loci, with DRB1 alleles having the most associated TCRs and HLA-C alleles having the fewest.

The cohort consisted of 650 to 700 healthy bone marrow donors. All cohort members were sampled while nominally healthy, although unrecorded immune exposures were likely present. The donor tested CMV seronegative, placing the donor among the approximately 360 seronegative members of the cohort. A peripheral blood sample was provided by each donor, and peripheral blood mononuclear cells were used for TCR beta sequencing. Genomic DNA was extracted from the blood cell samples with the Qiagen DNeasy Blood Extraction Kit. The V gene is TRBV6-5 and the J gene is TRBJ1-1; 10 middle bases align to TRBD1. The source material was PBMCs. This clonotype was obtained from a man aged 50 or older in good health and CMV-seronegative. The DNA sequence is as follows: TGTGCCAGCAGCTACCGGGACAGGGGTGGGACTGAAGCTTTCTTT. Its protein is CASSYRDRGGTEAFF.